This entry is about one T cell receptor (beta chain). The data stem from a study of blood T cell repertoires in COVID-19. Study-wide context: Acute and convalescent COVID-19 samples came from the United States, Italy and Spain.

Authors' methods: Estimates of nucleated cell counts were drawn from the amplification of reference gene primers. Method: immunoSEQ multiplex PCR; TCRdb's copy keeps in-frame clones and lacks some. The DNA was the basis for D and trimming; V, J and clone size are from that table. There are around 620,000 clones in the sample; over 80% occur only once, and over 0.2% lies in the top ten. Source material: peripheral blood. This clonotype was sampled from a woman under 30 with acute or convalescent COVID-19.

CDR3 DNA: TGTGCCAGCAGCCAAGGGGTGTCAACTAGCGGGGGAGATACGCAGTATTTT. Translation: CASSQGVSTSGGDTQYF. The V gene is TRBV3-1 (or the pseudogene TRBV3-2), the J gene TRBJ2-3; 11 bases map to TRBD2. V shed 1 base and J 5 bases; nucleotides not matched to a gene: 8. The germline V gene encodes CDR1 LGHDT and CDR2 YNNKEL (reference sequence). There are 17 residues in the CDR3.